The 4 T cell receptor beta chains below come from one sample, sequenced in a study of T cell repertoires in cytomegalovirus infection. TCRdb fed the reads into MiXCR, producing one record per CDR3 protein. The sample includes around 100,000 distinct CDR3 sequences, around 40% of them seen just once. These receptors' targets are unknown. The sequencing used CD8+ T cells from cultured PBMCs, collected from culture after CMV antigen stimulation. These receptors all come from a human donor in good health (CMV status not recorded). Some clones in this sample may be carry-over from other donors' samples.

The chain employs TRBV7-8 and TRBJ1-1, with no clear D. The germline CDR1 and CDR2 sequences are SGHVS and FQNEAQ. Trimming took 4 bases from V and 5 from J, leaving 8 bases between them. The CDR3 totals 12 residues. CDR3 region: CASSYVGTEAFF. The CDR3 region has the DNA TGTGCCAGCAGCTATGTAGGGACTGAAGCTTTCTTT.

V and J are TRBV24-1 and TRBJ2-1; TRBD1 agrees at 7 bases. This CDR3 has 17 residues. The trim removed 2 bases at V and 0 bases at J, leaving 6 bases unmatched. The germline gives CDR1 KGHDR, CDR2 SFDVKD. The CDR3 DNA follows: TGTGCCACCAGTGATTCCCGGGACAGCGTCTCCTACAATGAGCAGTTCTTC. Residues: CATSDSRDSVSYNEQFF.

This clonotype was detected a few times. This rearrangement joins TRBV7-9 to TRBJ1-3; no firm D call. The CDR3 is 16 residues long. The V end was cut by 6 bases, the J end by 0 bases, with 15 bases between. Germline V CDR1 and CDR2: SEHNR, FQNEAQ (reference sequence). As DNA, the CDR3 is TGTGCCAGCAGTTCGTTGTGGAATAACTCTGGAAACACCATATATTTT. This gives the protein CASSSLWNNSGNTIYF.

The chain is built from TRBV20-1 and TRBJ1-2; no clear D gene. The germline V gene has CDR1 DFQATT and CDR2 SNEGSKA (reference sequence). The CDR3 has 11 amino acids. V dropped 7 bases and J dropped 3 bases, with 9 bases sitting between them. The CDR3 is CSDRADYGYTF. The DNA of the CDR3 is TGCAGTGATCGCGCGGACTATGGCTACACCTTC.